The present entry profiles one T cell receptor (beta chain) with its context. Antigen unknown. Naive CD4+ T cells were purified with Tregs depleted by CD25. Per germline, CDR1 LGHDT and CDR2 YNNKEL (reference sequence). This CDR3 is built from 16 residues. J was trimmed by 8 bases and V by 0 bases; bases with no gene match: 9. Constant-region reverse primers amplified full-length variable regions, followed by semi-nested Nested Universal Primer A PCR. TCRdb itself ran the 5' RACE reads through MiXCR, one entry per CDR3 protein. The sample shows roughly 11,000 distinct CDR3 sequences, 47% of them seen only once. Study findings and constraints: The TCR gene usage of tumor memory CD4+ T cells clustered together with blood and lymph node memory CD4+ cells and with lymph node naive CD4+ cells.

The rearrangement links TRBV3-1 to TRBJ2-1; 8 bases match TRBD2. The sample was tumor-infiltrating naive CD4+ T cells sorted from the breast tumor. Indicated subset: naive CD4+ T cells, CD4+CD45RA+CD25-. This receptor was identified in a female donor with breast cancer. This chain's CDR3 is CASSQDRSGSNDEQFF. In nucleotides, the CDR3 is TGTGCCAGCAGCCAAGATAGAAGCGGGAGTAACGATGAGCAGTTCTTC.